Listed below are T cell receptor beta chains from one sample, sequenced in a study of blood T cells in healthy people across ages. From the 5' RACE reads, TCRdb called clonotypes with MiXCR, one entry per CDR3 protein. The table includes about 1.6 million distinct CDR3 sequences, approximately 32% detected once. The sample comprised blood. These receptors were taken from a woman in her 30s in good health. The conserved cysteine and the conserved F or W are not part of the CDR3 here.

V: TRBV18; CDR3: ASSPPMGGVNTEAF
V: TRBV30; CDR3: AWSKGGYEQY
V: TRBV28; CDR3: ASSLADRYYNEQF
V: TRBV5-1; CDR3: ASTTPTSGGPHEQF
V: TRBV6-2/TRBV6-3; CDR3: ASSYSEASGTYEQY
V: TRBV29-1; CDR3: SVGGGGGPYEQY
V: TRBV3-1; CDR3: ASSPYGTSVLNEQF
V: TRBV20-1; CDR3: SATRIEQF
V: TRBV4-1; CDR3: ASSHYVKEKLF
V: TRBV20-1; CDR3: SARDSLRPETQY
V: TRBV6-5; CDR3: ASRSGTGSRGTEAF
V: TRBV11-2; CDR3: ASSLLMGARSGRILTDTQY
V: TRBV29-1; CDR3: SVSSLPGTSPDTQY
V: TRBV7-3; CDR3: ASSLDRDGGYT
V: TRBV9; CDR3: ASSEWDGGTQY
V: TRBV27; CDR3: ASSSGQGTGANVLT
V: TRBV2; CDR3: ASGDAIGPSNEQF
V: TRBV20-1; CDR3: SAPPLASGRAGDTQY
V: TRBV5-1; CDR3: ASSSLDPKSKETQY
V: TRBV6-5; CDR3: ASRGTSNTDTQY
V: TRBV6-5; CDR3: ASSYIEGGETQY
V: TRBV2; CDR3: ASRPPLSDTQY
V: TRBV14; CDR3: ASSRILNSPLH
V: TRBV5-1; CDR3: ASSSMPTYTDTQY
V: TRBV5-1; CDR3: ASSLAGGAPHLFYGYT
V: TRBV6-2/TRBV6-3; CDR3: ASSQGSRARTQY
V: TRBV7-8; CDR3: ASSLVRSSGGETDTQY
V: TRBV27; CDR3: ASSPGQSAEAF
V: TRBV11-2; CDR3: ASSSWDQGPSDTQY
V: TRBV28; CDR3: ASSPGQSTNEKLF
V: TRBV12-3/TRBV12-4; CDR3: ASSRQGYGYGYT
V: TRBV20-1; CDR3: SADTGGLGSYNEQF
V: TRBV20-1; CDR3: SARALAPTDTQY
V: TRBV27; CDR3: ASKGYGSGQETQY
V: TRBV15; CDR3: ATSRDPTAQETQY
V: TRBV7-6; CDR3: ASSLGAGGVSYNEQY
V: TRBV5-1; CDR3: ASSSTGTAYEQY
V: TRBV5-1; CDR3: ASSSTALGEQY
V: TRBV20-1; CDR3: SASPLGDYEQY
V: TRBV27; CDR3: ASSDTGSSYGYT
V: TRBV20-1; CDR3: SARNLAKNIQY
V: TRBV5-1; CDR3: ASSFGLAGRRRASTDTQY
V: TRBV5-1; CDR3: ASIRDHTDTQY
V: TRBV3-1; CDR3: ASSQGQVPEQY
V: TRBV4-1; CDR3: ASSQEEAGEMNEQF
V: TRBV5-1; CDR3: ASSPLGIADTQY
V: TRBV9; CDR3: ASSVDMSTDTQY
V: TRBV27; CDR3: ASSLSVAGLSETQY
V: TRBV28; CDR3: ASSSVGQTETQY
V: TRBV20-1; CDR3: SAREGYLGSYEQF
V: TRBV5-1; CDR3: ASSLVASGGLTDTQY
V: TRBV5-1; CDR3: ASRDSTQY